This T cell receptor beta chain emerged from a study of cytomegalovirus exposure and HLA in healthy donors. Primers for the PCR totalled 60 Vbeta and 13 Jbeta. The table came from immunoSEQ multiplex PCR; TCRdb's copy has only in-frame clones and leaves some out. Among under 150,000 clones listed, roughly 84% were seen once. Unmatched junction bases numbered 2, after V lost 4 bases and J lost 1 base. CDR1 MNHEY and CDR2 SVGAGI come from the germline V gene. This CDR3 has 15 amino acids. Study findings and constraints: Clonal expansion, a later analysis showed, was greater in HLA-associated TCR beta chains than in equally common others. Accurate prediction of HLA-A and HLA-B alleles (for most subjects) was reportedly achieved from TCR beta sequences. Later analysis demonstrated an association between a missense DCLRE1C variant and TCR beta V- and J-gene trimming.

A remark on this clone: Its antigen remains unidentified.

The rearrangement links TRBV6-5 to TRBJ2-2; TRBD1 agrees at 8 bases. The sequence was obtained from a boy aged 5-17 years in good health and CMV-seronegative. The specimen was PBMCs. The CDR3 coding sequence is TGTGCCAGCAGTTTAGGGACAGGGAACACCGGGGAGCTGTTTTTT. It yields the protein CASSLGTGNTGELFF.